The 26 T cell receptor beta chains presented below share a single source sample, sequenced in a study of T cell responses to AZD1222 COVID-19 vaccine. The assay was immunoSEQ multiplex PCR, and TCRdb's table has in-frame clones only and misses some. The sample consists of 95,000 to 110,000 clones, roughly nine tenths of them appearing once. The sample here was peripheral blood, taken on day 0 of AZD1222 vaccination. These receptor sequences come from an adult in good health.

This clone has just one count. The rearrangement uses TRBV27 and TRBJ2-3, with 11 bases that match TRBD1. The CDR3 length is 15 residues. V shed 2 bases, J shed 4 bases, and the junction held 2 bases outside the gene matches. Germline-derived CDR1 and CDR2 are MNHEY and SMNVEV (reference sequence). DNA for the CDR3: TGTGCCAGCAGTTTAGGGACAGGGGGTGCAGATACGCAGTATTTT. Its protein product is CASSLGTGGADTQYF.

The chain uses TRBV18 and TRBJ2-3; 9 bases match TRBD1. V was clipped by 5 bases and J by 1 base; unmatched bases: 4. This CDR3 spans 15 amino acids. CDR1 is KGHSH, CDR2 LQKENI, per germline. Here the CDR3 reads CASSSNRGRTDTQYF. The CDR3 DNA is TGTGCCAGCTCATCTAACAGGGGGCGCACAGATACGCAGTATTTT.

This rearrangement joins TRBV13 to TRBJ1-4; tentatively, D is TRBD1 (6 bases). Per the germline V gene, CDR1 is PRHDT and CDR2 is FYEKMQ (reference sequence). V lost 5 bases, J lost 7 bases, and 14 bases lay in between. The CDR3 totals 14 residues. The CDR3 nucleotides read TGTGCCAGCAGCACTAGCAGGGGCGGTGAAAAACTGTTTTTT. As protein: CASSTSRGGEKLFF.

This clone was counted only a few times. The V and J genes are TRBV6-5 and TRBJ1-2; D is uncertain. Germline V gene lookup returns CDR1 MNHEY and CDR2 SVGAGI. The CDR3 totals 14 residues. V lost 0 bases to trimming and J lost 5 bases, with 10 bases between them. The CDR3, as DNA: TGTGCCAGCAGTTACTCCCGGCGTGGGTATGGCTACACCTTC. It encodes CASSYSRRGYGYTF.

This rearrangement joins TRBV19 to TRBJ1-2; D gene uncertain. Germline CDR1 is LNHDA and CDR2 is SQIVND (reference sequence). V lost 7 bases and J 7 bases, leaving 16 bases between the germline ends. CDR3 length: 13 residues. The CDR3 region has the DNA TGTGCCAGTACCGTCGACGGGGTCCGTGGCTACACCTTC. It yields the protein CASTVDGVRGYTF.

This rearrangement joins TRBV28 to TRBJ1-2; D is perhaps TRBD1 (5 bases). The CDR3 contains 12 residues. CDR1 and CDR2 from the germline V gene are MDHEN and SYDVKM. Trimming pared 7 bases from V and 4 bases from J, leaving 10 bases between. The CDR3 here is CASNQGRYGYTF. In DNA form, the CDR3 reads TGTGCCAGCAACCAGGGTCGCTATGGCTACACCTTC.

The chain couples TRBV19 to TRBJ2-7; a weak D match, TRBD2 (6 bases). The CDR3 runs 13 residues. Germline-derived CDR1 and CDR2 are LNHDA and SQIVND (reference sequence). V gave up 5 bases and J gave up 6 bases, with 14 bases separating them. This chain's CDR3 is CASSRGTLGEQYF. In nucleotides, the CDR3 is TGTGCCAGTAGTCGCGGGACGTTGGGCGAGCAGTACTTC.

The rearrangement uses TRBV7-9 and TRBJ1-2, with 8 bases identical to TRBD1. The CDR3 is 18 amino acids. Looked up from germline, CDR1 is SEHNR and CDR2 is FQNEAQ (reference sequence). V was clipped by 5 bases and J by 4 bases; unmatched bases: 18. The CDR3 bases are TGTGCCAGCAGCCCCCAAAGTAAAAGACAGGGGACCTTCTATGGCTACACCTTC. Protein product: CASSPQSKRQGTFYGYTF. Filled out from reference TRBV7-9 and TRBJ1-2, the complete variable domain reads DTGVSQNPRHKITKRGQNVTFRCDPISEHNRLYWYRQTLGQGPEFLTYFQNEAQLEKSRLLSDRFSAERPKGSFSTLEIQRTEQGDSAMYLCASSPQSKRQGTFYGYTFGSGTRLTVV.

CDR3 DNA sequence: TGTGCCAGTAGTATCGGCAGGAACACTGAAGCTTTCTTT. Its protein is CASSIGRNTEAFF. The chain joins TRBV19 to TRBJ1-1; D not resolved. The germline V and J ends were trimmed by 3 bases and 1 base, with 6 bases remaining between them. The CDR3 length is 13 residues. The germline V gene encodes CDR1 LNHDA and CDR2 SQIVND (reference sequence).

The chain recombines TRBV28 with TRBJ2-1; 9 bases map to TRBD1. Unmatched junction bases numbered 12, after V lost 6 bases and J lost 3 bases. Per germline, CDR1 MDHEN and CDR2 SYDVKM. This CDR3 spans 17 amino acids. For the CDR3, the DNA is TGTGCCAGCAGCCCCTTGATGGGACAGGGTATCTACAATGAGCAGTTCTTC. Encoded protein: CASSPLMGQGIYNEQFF. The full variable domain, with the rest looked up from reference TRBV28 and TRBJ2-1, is DVKVTQSSRYLVKRTGEKVFLECVQDMDHENMFWYRQDPGLGLRLIYFSYDVKMKEKGDIPEGYSVSREKKERFSLILESASTNQTSMYLCASSPLMGQGIYNEQFFGPGTRLTVL.

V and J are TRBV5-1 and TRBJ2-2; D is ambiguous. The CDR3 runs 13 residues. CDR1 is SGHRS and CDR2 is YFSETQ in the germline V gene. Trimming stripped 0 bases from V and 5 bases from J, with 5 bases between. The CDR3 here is CASSLGPTGELFF. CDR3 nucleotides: TGCGCCAGCAGCTTGGGGCCTACCGGGGAGCTGTTTTTT.

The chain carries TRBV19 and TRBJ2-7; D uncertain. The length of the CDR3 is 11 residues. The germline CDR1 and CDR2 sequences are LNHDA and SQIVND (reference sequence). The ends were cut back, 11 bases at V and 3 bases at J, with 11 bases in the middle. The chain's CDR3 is CAPGRLYEQYF. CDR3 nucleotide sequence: TGTGCCCCGGGCAGACTCTACGAGCAGTACTTC.

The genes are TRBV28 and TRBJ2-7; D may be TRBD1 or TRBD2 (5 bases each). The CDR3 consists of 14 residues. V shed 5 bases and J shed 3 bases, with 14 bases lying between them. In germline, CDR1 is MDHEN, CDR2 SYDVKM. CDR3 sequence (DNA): TGTGCCAGCAGTGACAGAGGGCCCCTCTACGAGCAGTACTTC. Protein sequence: CASSDRGPLYEQYF.

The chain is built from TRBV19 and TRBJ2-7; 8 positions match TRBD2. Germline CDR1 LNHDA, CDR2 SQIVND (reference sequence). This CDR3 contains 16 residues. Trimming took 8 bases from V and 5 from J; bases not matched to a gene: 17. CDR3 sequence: CASSNSLAGGRDEQYF. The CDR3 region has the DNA TGTGCCAGTTCTAACTCTCTGGCGGGAGGTCGCGACGAGCAGTACTTC. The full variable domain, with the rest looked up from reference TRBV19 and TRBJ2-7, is DGGITQSPKYLFRKEGQNVTLSCEQNLNHDAMYWYRQDPGQGLRLIYYSQIVNDFQKGDIAEGYSVSREKKESFPLTVTSAQKNPTAFYLCASSNSLAGGRDEQYFGPGTRLTVT.

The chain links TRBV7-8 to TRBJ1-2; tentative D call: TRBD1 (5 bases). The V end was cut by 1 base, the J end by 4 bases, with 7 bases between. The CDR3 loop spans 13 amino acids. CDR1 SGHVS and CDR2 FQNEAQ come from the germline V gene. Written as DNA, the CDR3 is TGTGCCAGCAGCTTAGGGGGGTTCTATGGCTACACCTTC. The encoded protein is CASSLGGFYGYTF.

CDR3 sequence (DNA): TGTGCCAGCAGTTTCCCTCTAACTAGCGGGAGAGGAGTTTTAAAAGGGCAGTACTTC. It translates to CASSFPLTSGRGVLKGQYF. The J gene is TRBJ2-7, the V gene TRBV28; TRBD2 agrees at 11 bases. The CDR3 is made up of 19 amino acids. Trimming removed 3 bases from V and 9 bases from J; junction bases left unmatched: 22. Germline values: CDR1 MDHEN, CDR2 SYDVKM.

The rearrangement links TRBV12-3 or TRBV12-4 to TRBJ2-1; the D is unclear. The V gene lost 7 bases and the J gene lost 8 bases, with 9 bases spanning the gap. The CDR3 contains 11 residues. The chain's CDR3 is CASNEYDEQFF. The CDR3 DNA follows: TGTGCCAGCAACGAGTACGATGAGCAGTTCTTC.

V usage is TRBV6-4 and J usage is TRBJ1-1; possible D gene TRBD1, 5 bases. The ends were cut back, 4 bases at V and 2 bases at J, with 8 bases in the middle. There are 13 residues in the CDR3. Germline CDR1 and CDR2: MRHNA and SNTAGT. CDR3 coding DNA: TGTGCCAGCAGTGCACAGGAAAACACTGAAGCTTTCTTT. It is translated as CASSAQENTEAFF.

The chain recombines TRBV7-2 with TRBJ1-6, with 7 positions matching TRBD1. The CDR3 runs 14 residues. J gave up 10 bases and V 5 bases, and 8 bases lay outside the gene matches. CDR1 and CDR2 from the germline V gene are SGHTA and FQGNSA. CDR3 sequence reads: CASSPQGGQSPLHF. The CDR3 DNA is TGTGCCAGCAGCCCCCAGGGGGGTCAGTCACCCCTCCACTTT.

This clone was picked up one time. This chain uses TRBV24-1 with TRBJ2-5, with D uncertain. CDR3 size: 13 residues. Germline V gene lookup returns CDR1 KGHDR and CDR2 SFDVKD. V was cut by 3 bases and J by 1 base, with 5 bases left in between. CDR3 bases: TGTGCCACCAGTGATCCCGTCCAAGAGACCCAGTACTTC. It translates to CATSDPVQETQYF.

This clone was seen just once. CDR3 sequence reads: CASSEGRVALNTGELFF. The DNA for the CDR3 is TGTGCCAGCAGTGAGGGCAGGGTGGCGTTAAACACCGGGGAGCTGTTTTTT. The V call is TRBV25-1, the J call TRBJ2-2, with D maybe TRBD1 (5 bases). The CDR3 consists of 17 residues. V dropped 3 bases and J dropped 2 bases, with 16 bases sitting between them. CDR1 is MGHDK and CDR2 is SYGVNS in the germline V gene.

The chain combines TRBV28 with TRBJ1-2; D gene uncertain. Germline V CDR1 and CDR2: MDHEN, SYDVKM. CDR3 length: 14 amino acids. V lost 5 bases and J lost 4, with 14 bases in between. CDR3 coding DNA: TGTGCCAGCAGTACGTATACTGGGCTCTATGGCTACACCTTC. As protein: CASSTYTGLYGYTF.

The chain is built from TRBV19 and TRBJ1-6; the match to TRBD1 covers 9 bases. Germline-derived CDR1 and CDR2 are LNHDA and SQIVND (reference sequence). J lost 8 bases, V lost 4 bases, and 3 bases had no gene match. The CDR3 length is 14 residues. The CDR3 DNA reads TGTGCCAGTAGTACACGGGACAGGGATTCACCCCTCCACTTT. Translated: CASSTRDRDSPLHF. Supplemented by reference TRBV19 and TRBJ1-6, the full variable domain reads DGGITQSPKYLFRKEGQNVTLSCEQNLNHDAMYWYRQDPGQGLRLIYYSQIVNDFQKGDIAEGYSVSREKKESFPLTVTSAQKNPTAFYLCASSTRDRDSPLHFGNGTRLTVT.

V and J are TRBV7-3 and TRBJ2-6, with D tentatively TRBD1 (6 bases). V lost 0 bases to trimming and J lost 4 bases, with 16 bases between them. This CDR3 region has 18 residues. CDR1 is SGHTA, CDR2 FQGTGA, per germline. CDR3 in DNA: TGTGCCAGCAGCTTAACGGGACAACCTTCGGGAGGGGCCAACGTCCTGACTTTC. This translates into CASSLTGQPSGGANVLTF.

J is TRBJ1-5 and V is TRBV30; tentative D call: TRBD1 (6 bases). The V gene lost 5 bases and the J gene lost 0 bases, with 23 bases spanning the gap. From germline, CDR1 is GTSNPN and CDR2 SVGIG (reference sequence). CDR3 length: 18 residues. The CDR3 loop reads CAWYLVGRDNYSNQPQHF. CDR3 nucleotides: TGTGCCTGGTACTTGGTTGGCAGGGACAATTATAGCAATCAGCCCCAGCATTTT.

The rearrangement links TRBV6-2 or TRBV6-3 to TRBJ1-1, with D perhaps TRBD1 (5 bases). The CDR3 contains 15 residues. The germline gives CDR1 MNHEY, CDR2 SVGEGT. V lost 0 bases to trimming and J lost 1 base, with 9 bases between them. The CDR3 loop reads CASSYSGGSNTEAFF. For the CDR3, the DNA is TGTGCCAGCAGTTACTCGGGGGGATCGAACACTGAAGCTTTCTTT.